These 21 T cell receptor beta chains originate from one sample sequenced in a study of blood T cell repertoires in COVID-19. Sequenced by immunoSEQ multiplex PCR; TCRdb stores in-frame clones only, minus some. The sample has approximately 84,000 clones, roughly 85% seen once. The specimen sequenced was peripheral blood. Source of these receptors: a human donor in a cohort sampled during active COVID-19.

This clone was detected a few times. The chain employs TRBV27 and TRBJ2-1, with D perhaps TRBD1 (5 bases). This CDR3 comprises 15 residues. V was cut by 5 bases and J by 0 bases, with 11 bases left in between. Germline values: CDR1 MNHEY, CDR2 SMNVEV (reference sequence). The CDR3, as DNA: TGTGCCAGCAGTCTTGACAGTTACTCCTACAATGAGCAGTTCTTC. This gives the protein CASSLDSYSYNEQFF.

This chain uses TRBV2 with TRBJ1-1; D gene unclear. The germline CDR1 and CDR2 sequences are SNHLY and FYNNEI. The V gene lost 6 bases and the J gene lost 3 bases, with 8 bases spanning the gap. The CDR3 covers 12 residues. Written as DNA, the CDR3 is TGTGCCAGCAGGGGCGCCTACACTGAAGCTTTCTTT. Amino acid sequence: CASRGAYTEAFF.

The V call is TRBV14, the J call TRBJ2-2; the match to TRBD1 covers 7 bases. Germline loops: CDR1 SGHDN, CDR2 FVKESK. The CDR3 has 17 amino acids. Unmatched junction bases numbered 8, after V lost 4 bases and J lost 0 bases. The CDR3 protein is CASSPHKGTANTGELFF. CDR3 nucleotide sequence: TGTGCCAGCAGCCCACACAAAGGGACAGCGAACACCGGGGAGCTGTTTTTT.

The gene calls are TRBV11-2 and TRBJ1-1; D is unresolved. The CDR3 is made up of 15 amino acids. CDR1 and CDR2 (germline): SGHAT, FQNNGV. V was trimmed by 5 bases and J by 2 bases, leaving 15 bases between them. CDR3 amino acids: CASSRESRVNTEAFF. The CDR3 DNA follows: TGTGCCAGCAGCCGGGAGAGTAGGGTAAACACTGAAGCTTTCTTT. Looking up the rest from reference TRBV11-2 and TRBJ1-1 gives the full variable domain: EAGVAQSPRYKIIEKRQSVAFWCNPISGHATLYWYQQILGQGPKLLIQFQNNGVVDDSQLPKDRFSAERLKGVDSTLKIQPAKLEDSAVYLCASSRESRVNTEAFFGQGTRLTVV.

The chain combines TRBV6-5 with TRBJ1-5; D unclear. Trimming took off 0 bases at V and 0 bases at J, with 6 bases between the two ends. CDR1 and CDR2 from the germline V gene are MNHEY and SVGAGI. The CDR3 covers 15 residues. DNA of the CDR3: TGTGCCAGCAGTTACTCGAGAAATAGCAATCAGCCCCAGCATTTT. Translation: CASSYSRNSNQPQHF.

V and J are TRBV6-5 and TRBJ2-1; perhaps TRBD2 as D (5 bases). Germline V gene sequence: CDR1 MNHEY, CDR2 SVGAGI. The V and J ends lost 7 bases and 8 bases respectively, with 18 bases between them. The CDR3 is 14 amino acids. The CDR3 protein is CASTGEKNPHEQFF. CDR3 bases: TGTGCCAGCACCGGGGAAAAAAACCCCCATGAGCAGTTCTTC.

CDR3 residues: CAISGERSMIYNEQFF. The CDR3 DNA is TGTGCCATCAGTGGAGAGCGCTCAATGATTTACAATGAGCAGTTCTTC. The gene calls are TRBV10-3 and TRBJ2-1; D not certain. This CDR3 comprises 16 residues. Germline CDR1 is ENHRY and CDR2 is SYGVKD. V lost 4 bases to trimming and J lost 4 bases, with 17 bases between them.

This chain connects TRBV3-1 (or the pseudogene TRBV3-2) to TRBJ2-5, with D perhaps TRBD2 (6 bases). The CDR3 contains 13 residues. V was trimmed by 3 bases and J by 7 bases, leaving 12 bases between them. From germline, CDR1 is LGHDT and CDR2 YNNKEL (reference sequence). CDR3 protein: CASSQGTGGTQYF. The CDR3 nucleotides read TGTGCCAGCAGCCAGGGGACCGGGGGGACCCAGTACTTC.

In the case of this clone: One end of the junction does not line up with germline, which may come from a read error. The CDR3 reads CASSMRAGGPAGELFF. DNA of the CDR3: TGCGCCAGCAGCATGCGAGCGGGAGGGCCGGCCGGTGAGCTGTTTTTT. The chain joins TRBV5-1 to TRBJ2-2, with 10 positions matching TRBD2. Germline loops: CDR1 SGHRS, CDR2 YFSETQ. The CDR3 extends over 16 amino acids.

The CDR3 loop reads CASSPAQGANYNEQFF. For the CDR3, the DNA is TGTGCCAGCAGCCCTGCACAGGGGGCGAACTACAATGAGCAGTTCTTC. This chain connects TRBV5-4 to TRBJ2-1; 9 bases match TRBD1. CDR3 size: 16 residues. The ends lost 4 bases at V and 3 bases at J; junction bases unmatched: 8. CDR1 is SGHNT, CDR2 YYREEE, per germline (reference sequence).

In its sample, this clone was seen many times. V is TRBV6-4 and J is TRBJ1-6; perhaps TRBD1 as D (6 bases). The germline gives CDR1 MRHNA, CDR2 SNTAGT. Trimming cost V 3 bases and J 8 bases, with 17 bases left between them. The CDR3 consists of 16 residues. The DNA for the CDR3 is TGTGCCAGCAGTGAAAGGGGGGGCGTTGGGGATTCACCCCTCCACTTT. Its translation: CASSERGGVGDSPLHF.

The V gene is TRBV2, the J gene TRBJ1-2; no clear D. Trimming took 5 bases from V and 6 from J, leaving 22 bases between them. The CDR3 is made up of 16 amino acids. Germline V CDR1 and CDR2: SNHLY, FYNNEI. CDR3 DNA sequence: TGTGCCAGCAGTCCCCGGGCGGGCATGGGAAGTGATGGCTACACCTTC. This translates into CASSPRAGMGSDGYTF.

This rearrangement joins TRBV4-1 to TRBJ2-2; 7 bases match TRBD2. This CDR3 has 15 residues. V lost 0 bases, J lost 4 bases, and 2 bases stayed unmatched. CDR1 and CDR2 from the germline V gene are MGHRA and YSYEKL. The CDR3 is CASSQEGRGTGELFF. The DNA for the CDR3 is TGCGCCAGCAGCCAAGAAGGGAGGGGCACCGGGGAGCTGTTTTTT.

The CDR3 loop is CASSLGGGQVYEQYF. The CDR3 coding sequence is TGTGCCAGCAGCTTGGGGGGGGGACAGGTCTACGAGCAGTACTTC. V and J are TRBV5-4 and TRBJ2-7, with D possibly matching TRBD1 (8 bases). The CDR3 runs 15 residues. The ends were cut back, 0 bases at V and 3 bases at J, with 13 bases in the middle. Per germline, CDR1 SGHNT and CDR2 YYREEE (reference sequence). Variable domain in full (rest from reference TRBV5-4 and TRBJ2-7): ETGVTQSPTHLIKTRGQQVTLRCSSQSGHNTVSWYQQALGQGPQFIFQYYREEENGRGNFPPRFSGLQFPNYSSELNVNALELDDSALYLCASSLGGGQVYEQYFGPGTRLTVT.

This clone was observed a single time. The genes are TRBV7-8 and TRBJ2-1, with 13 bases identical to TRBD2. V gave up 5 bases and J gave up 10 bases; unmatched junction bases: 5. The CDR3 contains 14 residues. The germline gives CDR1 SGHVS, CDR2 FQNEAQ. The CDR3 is CASSTGLAGPEQFF. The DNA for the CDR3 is TGTGCCAGCAGCACGGGACTAGCGGGACCCGAGCAGTTCTTC.

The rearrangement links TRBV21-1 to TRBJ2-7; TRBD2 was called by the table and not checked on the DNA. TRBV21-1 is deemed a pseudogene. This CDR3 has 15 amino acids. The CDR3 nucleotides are TGTGCCAGCAGCAAAGTGGGGAGCAGCTCCTACGAGCAGTACTTC. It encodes CASSKVGSSSYEQYF.

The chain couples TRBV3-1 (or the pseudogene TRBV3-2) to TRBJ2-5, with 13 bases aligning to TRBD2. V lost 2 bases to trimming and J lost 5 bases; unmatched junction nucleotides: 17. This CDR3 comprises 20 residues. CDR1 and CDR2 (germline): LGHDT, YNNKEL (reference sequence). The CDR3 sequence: CASSQLWTSGSVGAMETQYF. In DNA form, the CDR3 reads TGTGCCAGCAGCCAACTTTGGACTAGCGGGAGTGTGGGTGCAATGGAGACCCAGTACTTC.

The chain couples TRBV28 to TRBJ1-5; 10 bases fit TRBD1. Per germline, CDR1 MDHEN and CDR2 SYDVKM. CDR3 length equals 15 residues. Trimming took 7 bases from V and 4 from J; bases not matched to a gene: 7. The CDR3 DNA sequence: TGTGCCAGCATCTCGACAGGGGGCTTAAATCAGCCCCAGCATTTT. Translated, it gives CASISTGGLNQPQHF.

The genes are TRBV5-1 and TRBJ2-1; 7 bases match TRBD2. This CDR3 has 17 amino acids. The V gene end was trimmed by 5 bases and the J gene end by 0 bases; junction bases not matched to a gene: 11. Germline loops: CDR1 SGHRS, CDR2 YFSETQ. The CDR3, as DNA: TGCGCCAGCAGTGTAGGGCTAGCGGACTCCTCCTACAATGAGCAGTTCTTC. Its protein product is CASSVGLADSSYNEQFF.

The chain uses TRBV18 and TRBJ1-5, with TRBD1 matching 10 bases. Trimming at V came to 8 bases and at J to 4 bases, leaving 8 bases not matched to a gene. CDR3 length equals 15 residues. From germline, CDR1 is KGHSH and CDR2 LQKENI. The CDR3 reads CASRSGTGVNQPQHF. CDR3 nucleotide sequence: TGTGCCAGCCGTTCCGGGACAGGGGTGAATCAGCCCCAGCATTTT. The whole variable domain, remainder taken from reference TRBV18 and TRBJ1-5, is NAGVMQNPRHLVRRRGQEARLRCSPMKGHSHVYWYRQLPEEGLKFMVYLQKENIIDESGMPKERFSAEFPKEGPSILRIQQVVRGDSAAYFCASRSGTGVNQPQHFGDGTRLSIL.

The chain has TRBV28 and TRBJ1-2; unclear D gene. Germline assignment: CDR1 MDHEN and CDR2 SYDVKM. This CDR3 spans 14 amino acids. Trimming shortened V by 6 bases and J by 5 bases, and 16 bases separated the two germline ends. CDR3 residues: CASRPDKLLYGYTF. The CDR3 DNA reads TGTGCCAGCAGACCAGACAAATTATTATATGGCTACACCTTC.